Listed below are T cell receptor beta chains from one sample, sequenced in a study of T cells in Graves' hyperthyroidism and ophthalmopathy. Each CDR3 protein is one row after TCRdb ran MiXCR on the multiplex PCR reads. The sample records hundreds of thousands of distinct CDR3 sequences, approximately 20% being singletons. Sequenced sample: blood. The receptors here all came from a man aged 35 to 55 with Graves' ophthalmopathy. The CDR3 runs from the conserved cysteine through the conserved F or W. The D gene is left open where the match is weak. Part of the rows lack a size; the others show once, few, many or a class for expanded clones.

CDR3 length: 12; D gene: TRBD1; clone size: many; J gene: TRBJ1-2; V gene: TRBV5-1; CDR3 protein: CASRGTAYGYTF; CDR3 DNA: TGCGCCAGCAGAGGGACAGCCTATGGCTACACCTTC
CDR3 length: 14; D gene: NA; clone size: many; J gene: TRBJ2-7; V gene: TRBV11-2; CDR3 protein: CASSTTGTSYEQYF; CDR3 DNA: TGTGCCAGCAGCACAACCGGGACGTCCTACGAGCAGTACTTC
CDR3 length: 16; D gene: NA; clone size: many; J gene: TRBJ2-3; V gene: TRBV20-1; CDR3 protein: CSATKTRITSTDTQYF; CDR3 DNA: TGCAGTGCTACAAAAACTAGAATAACTAGCACAGATACGCAGTATTTT
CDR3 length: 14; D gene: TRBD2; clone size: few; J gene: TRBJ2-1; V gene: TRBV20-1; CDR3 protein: CSAPPAGGPNEQFF; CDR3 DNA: TGCAGTGCTCCCCCCGCGGGGGGGCCGAATGAGCAGTTCTTC
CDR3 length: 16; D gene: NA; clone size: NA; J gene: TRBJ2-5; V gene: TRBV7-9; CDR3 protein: CASSLADLSGRETQYF; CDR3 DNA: TGTGCCAGCAGCTTAGCGGACCTATCGGGGAGAGAGACCCAGTACTTC
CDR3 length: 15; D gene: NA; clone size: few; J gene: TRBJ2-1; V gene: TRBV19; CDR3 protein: CASRPGRANYNEQFF; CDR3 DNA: TGTGCCAGTAGGCCTGGACGGGCCAATTACAATGAGCAGTTCTTC
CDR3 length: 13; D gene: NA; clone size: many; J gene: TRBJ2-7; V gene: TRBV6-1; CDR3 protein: CASRGGSSYEQYF; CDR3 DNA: TGTGCCAGCAGGGGTGGGTCCTCCTACGAGCAGTACTTC
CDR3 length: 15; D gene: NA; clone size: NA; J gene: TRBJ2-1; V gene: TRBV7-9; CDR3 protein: CASSLGGLGPNEQFF; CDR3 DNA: TGTGCCAGCAGCTTGGGGGGACTCGGGCCAAATGAGCAGTTCTTC
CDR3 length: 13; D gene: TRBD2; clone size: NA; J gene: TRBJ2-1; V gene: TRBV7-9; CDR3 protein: CASSLAGGTEQFF; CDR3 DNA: TGTGCCAGCAGCTTAGCCGGGGGGACTGAGCAGTTCTTC
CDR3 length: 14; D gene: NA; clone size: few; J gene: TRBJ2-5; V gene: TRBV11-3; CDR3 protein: CASSLRDGQETQYF; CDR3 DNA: TGTGCCAGCAGCTTACGGGACGGGCAAGAGACCCAGTACTTC
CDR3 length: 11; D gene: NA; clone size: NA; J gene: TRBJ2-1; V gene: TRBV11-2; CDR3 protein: CATGPVGGQFF; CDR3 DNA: TGTGCCACCGGTCCCGTCGGGGGCCAGTTCTTC
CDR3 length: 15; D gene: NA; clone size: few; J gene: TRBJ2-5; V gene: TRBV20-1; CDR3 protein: CSVDTDTLGQETQYF; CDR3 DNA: TGCAGTGTGGATACGGACACTCTAGGGCAAGAGACCCAGTACTTC
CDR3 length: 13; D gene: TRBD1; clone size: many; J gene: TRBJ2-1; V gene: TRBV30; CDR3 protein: CAWSGTGDGEQFF; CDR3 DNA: TGTGCCTGGAGTGGGACAGGGGACGGAGAGCAGTTCTTC
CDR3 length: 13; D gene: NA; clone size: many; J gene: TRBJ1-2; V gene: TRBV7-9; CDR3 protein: CASSEQGYYGYTF; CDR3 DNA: TGTGCCAGCAGCGAACAGGGATACTATGGCTACACCTTC
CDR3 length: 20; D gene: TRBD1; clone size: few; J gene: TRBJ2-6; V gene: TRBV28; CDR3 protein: CASSPPPGTGWPSGANVLTF; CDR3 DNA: TGTGCCAGCAGCCCCCCCCCCGGGACAGGGTGGCCGTCTGGGGCCAACGTCCTGACTTTC